One sample yielded the 2 T cell receptor beta chains listed below, sequenced in a study of T cell responses to AZD1222 COVID-19 vaccine. The data were produced by immunoSEQ multiplex PCR, yet TCRdb's version contains in-frame clones alone and is incomplete. The sample lists 150,000 to 180,000 clones, less than 90% occurring once. Sequenced here: peripheral blood, sampled on day 0 of MenACWY control vaccination. All receptors come from an adult in good health.

The rearrangement joins TRBV19 to TRBJ1-1; the D is unclear. The V and J ends lost 3 bases and 8 bases respectively, with 13 bases between them. The CDR3 totals 13 residues. CDR1 is LNHDA, CDR2 SQIVND, per germline (reference sequence). CDR3 protein: CASSISSNREAFF. Here the CDR3 DNA reads TGTGCCAGTAGTATCTCAAGCAATCGGGAAGCTTTCTTT. Together with reference TRBV19 and TRBJ1-1, the CDR3 gives the full variable domain: DGGITQSPKYLFRKEGQNVTLSCEQNLNHDAMYWYRQDPGQGLRLIYYSQIVNDFQKGDIAEGYSVSREKKESFPLTVTSAQKNPTAFYLCASSISSNREAFFGQGTRLTVV.

This chain joins TRBV21-1 and TRBJ1-2. TRBV21-1 is shown as a pseudogene. The CDR3 sequence is 14 residues long. The DNA of the CDR3 is TGTGCCAGCAGCAAAGCCCAACCGAACTATGGCTACACCTTC. It yields the protein CASSKAQPNYGYTF.